This T cell receptor (beta chain) was profiled in a study of beta chain features in type 1 diabetes. Expressed TCRB transcripts got sequenced, as all isolated RNA was reverse transcribed. It was found that naive, central memory and regulatory T cell samples averaged roughly 3.6 million reads. The protocol was immunoSEQ multiplex PCR, while the TCRdb copy is restricted to in-frame clones and leaves out a portion. The table has around 260,000 clones, less than 30% seen once. The germline CDR1 and CDR2 sequences are MDHEN and SYDVKM. The CDR3 has 14 amino acids. Between the trimmed V and J ends, which lost 5 bases and 5 bases, there was a span of 15 bases. Findings and caveats of the study: Across all four CD4+ subsets, people with type 1 diabetes showed modestly shorter TCRB CDR3s. A closer apparent resemblance between naive, central memory and Treg TCRB repertoires was seen in patients than in healthy donors.

This clone has a handful of counts. No antigen is known for it. Isolation of CD4+ naive, central memory, regulatory and stem cell-like memory cells was achieved by sorting via CD45RO/CCR7/CD25/CD127/CD95/CD27. This clonotype originated in a woman aged 25 to 39 with type 1 diabetes. Sequencing was done on a sample of naive CD4+ T cells from blood. The rearrangement uses TRBV28 and TRBJ1-2; D unclear. The CDR3 here is CASSQVYGVYGYTF. The CDR3 nucleotides read TGTGCCAGCAGTCAAGTATACGGGGTTTATGGCTACACCTTC.